This T cell receptor (beta chain) is from a study of cytomegalovirus exposure and HLA in healthy donors. Overall study results and limits: The study listed approximately 170 cytomegalovirus-associated TCR beta chains. Per a prior analysis, the majority of TCR beta V segments were productive roughly 90% or roughly 30% of the time. Near-uniform donor sequencing depth was presumed by presence/absence analyses.

CDR1 is MGHDK and CDR2 is SYGVNS in the germline V gene. The CDR3 is 16 residues long. The V gene lost 2 bases and the J gene lost 0 bases, with 13 bases spanning the gap. The PCR had 60 Vbeta and 13 Jbeta primers. Only in-frame clones appear in the TCRdb table, and some are missing; sequencing was by immunoSEQ multiplex PCR. The sample lists roughly 190,000 clones; approximately 87% were seen once. In regard to this clone: Its target is unknown.

The sequenced sample consisted of PBMCs. The chain couples TRBV25-1 to TRBJ2-5; D remains unclear. The receptor was derived from a man aged 25 to 40 in good health and CMV-seronegative. The CDR3, as DNA: TGTGCCAGCAGTGAAATGCTCGACGGGTACCAAGAGACCCAGTACTTC. Translated: CASSEMLDGYQETQYF. Looking up the rest from reference TRBV25-1 and TRBJ2-5 gives the full variable domain: EADIYQTPRYLVIGTGKKITLECSQTMGHDKMYWYQQDPGMELHLIHYSYGVNSTEKGDLSSESTVSRIRTEHFPLTLESARPSHTSQYLCASSEMLDGYQETQYFGPGTRLLVL.